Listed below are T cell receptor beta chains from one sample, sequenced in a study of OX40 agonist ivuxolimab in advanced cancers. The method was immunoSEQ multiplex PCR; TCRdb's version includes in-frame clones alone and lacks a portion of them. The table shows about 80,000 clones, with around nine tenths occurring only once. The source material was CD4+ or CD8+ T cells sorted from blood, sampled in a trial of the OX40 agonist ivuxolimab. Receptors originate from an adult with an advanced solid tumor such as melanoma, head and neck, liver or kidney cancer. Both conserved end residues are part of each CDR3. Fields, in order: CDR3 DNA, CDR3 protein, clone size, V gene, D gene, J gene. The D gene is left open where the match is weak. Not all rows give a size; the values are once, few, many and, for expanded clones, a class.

TGTGCCAGCAGCTACGACGGAGGCACCGGGGAGCTGTTTTTT CASSYDGGTGELFF once TRBV7-2 . TRBJ2-2
TGTGCCAGCAGTTTCAACACCGGGGAGCTGTTTTTT CASSFNTGELFF . TRBV27 . TRBJ2-2
TGTGCCAGCAGCGTAGGTATGGCTAGCGGCTCGAACACCGGGGAGCTGTTTTTT CASSVGMASGSNTGELFF few TRBV11-3 TRBD2 TRBJ2-2
TGTGCCAGCATCCCCCCAGGGAAGAACACTGAAGCTTTCTTT CASIPPGKNTEAFF few TRBV28 . TRBJ1-1
TGTGCCAGCAGACCAACTAGCGGGGGCTACTACAATGAGCAGTTCTTC CASRPTSGGYYNEQFF few TRBV28 TRBD2 TRBJ2-1
TGTGCCAGCAGTGATTACTACGAGCAGTACTTC CASSDYYEQYF . TRBV2 . TRBJ2-7
TGCAGTTCAGCAGGAAATATGAACACTGAAGCTTTCTTT CSSAGNMNTEAFF . TRBV29-1 . TRBJ1-1
TGTGCCAGCAGTTCCGACAGGATTAACACAGATACGCAGTATTTT CASSSDRINTDTQYF . TRBV6-6 . TRBJ2-3
TGTGCCAGCAGCCAAGGGACAGGTTACGGTGAGCAGTTCTTC CASSQGTGYGEQFF . TRBV14 TRBD1 TRBJ2-1
TGTGCCAGCAGCTTTAACACCCAAGAGACCCAGTACTTC CASSFNTQETQYF . TRBV5-4 . TRBJ2-5
TGCGCCAGCAGCTTGGCTGGGGCCAACGTCCTGACTTTC CASSLAGANVLTF . TRBV5-1 . TRBJ2-6
TGTGCCAGCAGTGAAGGTTGGGCGGGCTCCTATGGCTACACCTTC CASSEGWAGSYGYTF . TRBV6-1 . TRBJ1-2
TGCGCCAGCACCCAGAACCGGGACAGCTCAAGCTACACCTTC CASTQNRDSSSYTF . TRBV10-1 TRBD1 TRBJ1-2
TGTGCCTGGTGTCGGGACTGGGGGTTGGGGGGCTTAAACAATGAGCAGTTCTTC CAWCRDWGLGGLNNEQFF . TRBV30 . TRBJ2-1
TGTGCCAGCAGTTTACGGGAGACCACTGAAGCTTTCTTT CASSLRETTEAFF . TRBV27 . TRBJ1-1
TGTGCCAGCAGCTCAAACACCGGGGAGCTGTTTTTT CASSSNTGELFF . TRBV5-4 . TRBJ2-2
TGTGCCAGTAGTGACAGGGCCACAGATACGCAGTATTTT CASSDRATDTQYF few TRBV19 TRBD1 TRBJ2-3